The 32 T cell receptor beta chains below all came from one sample that was sequenced in a study of cytomegalovirus exposure and HLA in healthy donors. Primers included in the PCR were 60 Vbeta and 13 Jbeta primers. Assay: immunoSEQ multiplex PCR; the TCRdb copy retains only in-frame clones and omits some. The data show about 150,000 clones, with 60% to 85% seen just once and roughly 6% held by the top ten. Sequencing was carried out using PBMCs. These receptors were collected from a man between 50 and 59 years old in good health and CMV-seropositive.

This clone was recorded only once. The genes are TRBV27 and TRBJ2-2; 8 bases are a match to TRBD2. Trimming removed 9 bases from V and 4 bases from J; junction bases left unmatched: 7. The CDR3 consists of 14 residues. Looked up from germline, CDR1 is MNHEY and CDR2 is SMNVEV (reference sequence). The CDR3 DNA sequence: TGTGCCAGGCACAGCGGGGGAGGCACCGGGGAGCTGTTTTTT. Translation: CARHSGGGTGELFF.

The chain has TRBV7-3 and TRBJ2-5, with D possibly matching TRBD2 (6 bases). CDR1 SGHTA and CDR2 FQGTGA come from the germline V gene. The CDR3 spans 15 residues. V was pared by 5 bases and J by 2 bases, with 15 bases between. DNA for the CDR3: TGTGCCAGCAGCCCCCGCCGGGACTCTCAAGAGACCCAGTACTTC. This encodes CASSPRRDSQETQYF.

The genes are TRBV28 and TRBJ1-5; TRBD1 agrees at 12 bases. Germline lookup yields CDR1 MDHEN and CDR2 SYDVKM. The CDR3 consists of 16 residues. Trimming took 2 bases from V and 7 from J; bases not matched to a gene: 6. CDR3 sequence: CASSLRGQGAGQPQHF. CDR3 DNA: TGTGCCAGCAGTTTACGGGGACAGGGGGCGGGACAGCCCCAGCATTTT.

The rearrangement joins TRBV5-1 to TRBJ1-5, with 10 nucleotides matching TRBD1. The germline CDR1 and CDR2 sequences are SGHRS and YFSETQ. CDR3 size: 15 residues. The trim removed 5 bases at V and 4 bases at J, leaving 6 bases unmatched. The DNA of the CDR3 is TGCGCCAGCAGACCCGGGACAGGGGCGAATCAGCCCCAGCATTTT. It translates to CASRPGTGANQPQHF.

This clone showed up just once. One end of the junction fails to match germline, which may point to a read error. The rearrangement joins TRBV7-9 to TRBJ1-4, with TRBD1 matching over 8 bases. Per the germline V gene, CDR1 is SEHNR and CDR2 is FQNEAQ (reference sequence). This CDR3 is 15 amino acids long. The CDR3 coding sequence is TGTTCCAGCAGTCGAAGGGACAGGCATAATGAAAAACTGTTTTTT. This sequence encodes CSSSRRDRHNEKLFF. The full variable domain, completed using reference TRBV7-9 and TRBJ1-4, is DTGVSQNPRHKITKRGQNVTFRCDPISEHNRLYWYRQTLGQGPEFLTYFQNEAQLEKSRLLSDRFSAERPKGSFSTLEIQRTEQGDSAMYLCSSSRRDRHNEKLFFGSGTQLSVL.

V usage is TRBV5-4 and J usage is TRBJ2-1; 11 nucleotides match TRBD2. The CDR3 is made up of 16 amino acids. Losses at the gene ends were 2 bases for V and 4 bases for J; bases not matched to a gene: 5. From germline, CDR1 is SGHNT and CDR2 YYREEE (reference sequence). This chain's CDR3 is CASSFRRLAGYNEQFF. CDR3 DNA sequence: TGTGCCAGCAGCTTTAGGAGACTAGCGGGATACAATGAGCAGTTCTTC.

This chain links TRBV7-8 with TRBJ1-5; 7 bases line up with TRBD1. Germline CDR1 and CDR2: SGHVS and FQNEAQ. The CDR3 extends over 15 amino acids. Trimming at V came to 6 bases and at J to 4 bases, leaving 9 bases not matched to a gene. CDR3 amino acids: CASRRDRVGNQPQHF. In DNA form, the CDR3 reads TGTGCCAGCAGACGAGACAGGGTAGGGAATCAGCCCCAGCATTTT.

Here the CDR3 DNA reads TGTGCCAGCAGTGAAGGGGCAGGCACAGATACGCAGTATTTT. This encodes CASSEGAGTDTQYF. The genes are TRBV2 and TRBJ2-3; D uncertain. Per the germline V gene, CDR1 is SNHLY and CDR2 is FYNNEI. Trimming left V 1 base short and J 1 base short, with 6 bases between. This CDR3 spans 14 amino acids.

To note about this clone: Other DNA sequences from this sample encode an identical CDR3 as well. The chain recombines TRBV28 with TRBJ2-7; 8 nucleotides align to TRBD1. Trimming took 5 bases from V and 3 from J; bases not matched to a gene: 3. CDR1 and CDR2 from the germline V gene are MDHEN and SYDVKM. This CDR3 spans 13 amino acids. The CDR3 loop reads CASSPDRGYEQYF. As DNA, the CDR3 is TGTGCCAGCAGTCCTGACAGGGGCTACGAGCAGTACTTC.

V usage is TRBV10-2 and J usage is TRBJ2-1, with D tentatively TRBD2 (5 bases). This CDR3 region has 15 residues. V lost 1 base to trimming and J lost 2 bases, with 9 bases between them. Germline CDR1 and CDR2: WSHSY and SAAADI. The CDR3 bases are TGCGCCAGCAGTGAGTTGGGAGCCCCCTACAATGAGCAGTTCTTC. The encoded protein is CASSELGAPYNEQFF.

The chain is built from TRBV30 and TRBJ1-1; possibly TRBD1 for D (6 bases). Germline CDR1 is GTSNPN and CDR2 is SVGIG (reference sequence). Trimming shortened V by 6 bases and J by 2 bases, and 19 bases separated the two germline ends. This CDR3 comprises 15 residues. The CDR3 nucleotides read TGTGCCTGCCCCCGGAGGGAGGGGGGTAACACTGAAGCTTTCTTT. Encoded protein: CACPRREGGNTEAFF.

This clone was seen just once. The chain recombines TRBV5-1 with TRBJ1-1, with TRBD1 matching 7 bases. The CDR3 sequence is 14 residues long. V lost 3 bases, J lost 5 bases, and 7 bases stayed unmatched. CDR1 is SGHRS, CDR2 YFSETQ, per germline. The CDR3 reads CASSSSRGQTEAFF. CDR3 nucleotides: TGCGCCAGCAGCTCTTCGAGGGGGCAGACTGAAGCTTTCTTT.

The chain is built from TRBV28 and TRBJ2-7, with 9 positions matching TRBD1. The ends lost 6 bases at V and 2 bases at J; junction bases unmatched: 8. CDR1 MDHEN and CDR2 SYDVKM come from the germline V gene. The CDR3 length is 15 residues. The chain's CDR3 is CASSSPGQGTYEQYF. CDR3 coding DNA: TGTGCCAGCAGCTCCCCGGGACAGGGAACCTACGAGCAGTACTTC.

The chain joins TRBV5-4 to TRBJ2-7, with TRBD1 identical over 8 bases. Losses at the gene ends were 0 bases for V and 6 bases for J; bases not matched to a gene: 8. The germline V gene has CDR1 SGHNT and CDR2 YYREEE (reference sequence). CDR3 length: 15 residues. CDR3 DNA: TGTGCCAGCAGCTTGGCCCGACAGGGGTTAGGCGAGCAGTACTTC. Translating it yields CASSLARQGLGEQYF.

As regards this clone: Since no conserved phenylalanine or tryptophan closes the CDR3, a read error is the likely cause. The genes are TRBV5-4 and TRBJ1-1; 9 bases agree with TRBD1. The CDR3 is 15 residues long. V lost 0 bases, J lost 8 bases, and 8 bases stayed unmatched. Per germline, CDR1 SGHNT and CDR2 YYREEE (reference sequence). CDR3 sequence: CASSLGGQGTTEAFL. CDR3 in DNA: TGTGCCAGCAGCTTGGGGGGACAGGGAACCACCGAAGCTTTCCTT.

This clone was observed a few times. This rearrangement joins TRBV21-1 to TRBJ2-2; the table's TRBD2 call for D was not verified on the DNA. TRBV21-1 is termed a pseudogene. The CDR3 has 13 amino acids. The CDR3 sequence is CASGLAGAGELFF. CDR3 in DNA: TGTGCCAGCGGACTAGCGGGAGCCGGGGAGCTGTTTTTT.

J is TRBJ2-3 and V is TRBV6-1; D is perhaps TRBD2 (6 bases). Trimming cost V 7 bases and J 2 bases, with 16 bases left between them. This CDR3 region has 15 residues. Germline loops: CDR1 MNHNS, CDR2 SASEGT. The CDR3 loop reads CASIKGAGYTDTQYF. The CDR3 nucleotides read TGTGCCAGCATTAAGGGAGCGGGTTACACAGATACGCAGTATTTT.

This clone was detected many times. The chain is built from TRBV7-6 and TRBJ2-7; maybe TRBD2 (6 bases). This CDR3 has 15 amino acids. The V gene lost 0 bases and the J gene lost 2 bases, with 11 bases spanning the gap. CDR1 and CDR2 from the germline V gene are SGHVS and FNYEAQ. The CDR3 here is CASSLAGGRAYEQYF. The CDR3 coding sequence is TGTGCCAGCAGCTTAGCGGGAGGCCGAGCCTACGAGCAGTACTTC.

This clone was seen only a few times. This rearrangement joins TRBV30 to TRBJ1-1; perhaps TRBD1 as D (5 bases). There are 14 residues in the CDR3. V was pared by 4 bases and J by 5 bases, with 17 bases between. The germline V gene encodes CDR1 GTSNPN and CDR2 SVGIG (reference sequence). The CDR3, as DNA: TGTGCCTGGAACGGGGAAAGGAGGGGAACTGAAGCTTTCTTT. Its translation: CAWNGERRGTEAFF.

The V gene is TRBV27, the J gene TRBJ2-1; maybe TRBD1 (6 bases). The CDR3 extends over 18 amino acids. Germline V lookup: CDR1 MNHEY, CDR2 SMNVEV (reference sequence). The V and J ends lost 0 bases and 0 bases respectively, with 15 bases between them. As DNA, the CDR3 is TGTGCCAGCAGTTTATCAGAGCCAGGGGCCCTCTCCTACAATGAGCAGTTCTTC. Protein product: CASSLSEPGALSYNEQFF.

This clone occurred a few times. The chain carries TRBV23-1 and TRBJ2-1, with 10 positions matching TRBD2. TRBV23-1 is an ORF for which the function is uncertain. The CDR3 loop spans 16 amino acids. The V segment lost 8 bases and the J segment 6 bases; nucleotides outside the gene matches: 13. The CDR3 protein is CASPPLAGEELNEQFF. The CDR3 bases are TGCGCCAGCCCCCCCCTAGCGGGAGAGGAGCTCAATGAGCAGTTCTTC.

V gene TRBV9 combines with J gene TRBJ2-5; TRBD2 matches 14 bases. Germline V lookup: CDR1 SGDLS, CDR2 YYNGEE. The CDR3 totals 16 residues. Unmatched junction bases numbered 3, after V lost 4 bases and J lost 1 base. This CDR3 is CASSFGLAGGQETQYF. The CDR3 DNA follows: TGTGCCAGCAGCTTCGGACTAGCGGGAGGCCAAGAGACCCAGTACTTC.

This chain connects TRBV28 to TRBJ2-3, with TRBD2 identical over 9 bases. This CDR3 contains 17 residues. The germline gives CDR1 MDHEN, CDR2 SYDVKM. Trimming cost V 4 bases and J 5 bases; bases outside gene matches: 13. Written as DNA, the CDR3 is TGTGCCAGCAGTTCGTTAGCGGGAGTCCCCAGGAGAGATACGCAGTATTTT. This sequence encodes CASSSLAGVPRRDTQYF.

V gene TRBV5-4 combines with J gene TRBJ1-3; D unclear. Looked up from germline, CDR1 is SGHNT and CDR2 is YYREEE (reference sequence). The CDR3 consists of 16 residues. Trimming left V 4 bases short and J 0 bases short, with 14 bases between. CDR3 residues: CASSPARFSSGNTIYF. The CDR3 DNA is TGTGCCAGCAGCCCGGCGCGGTTTAGCTCTGGAAACACCATATATTTT. The full variable domain, completed using reference TRBV5-4 and TRBJ1-3, is ETGVTQSPTHLIKTRGQQVTLRCSSQSGHNTVSWYQQALGQGPQFIFQYYREEENGRGNFPPRFSGLQFPNYSSELNVNALELDDSALYLCASSPARFSSGNTIYFGEGSWLTVV.

In this sample, this clone turned up a few times. The chain employs TRBV7-9 and TRBJ1-2, with 9 bases identical to TRBD1. V lost 5 bases and J lost 6; bases outside the gene matches: 10. Germline assignment: CDR1 SEHNR and CDR2 FQNEAQ (reference sequence). This CDR3 has 15 residues. CDR3 in DNA: TGTGCCAGCAGCAGTCACAGGGGGCGGGGGCATGGCTACACCTTC. As protein: CASSSHRGRGHGYTF.

The J gene is TRBJ1-2, the V gene TRBV14; D not resolved. V was pared by 4 bases and J by 0 bases, with 6 bases between. The CDR3 loop spans 13 amino acids. CDR1 is SGHDN and CDR2 is FVKESK in the germline V gene. The CDR3 sequence is CASSRQTNYGYTF. For the CDR3, the DNA is TGTGCCAGCAGCCGGCAGACTAACTATGGCTACACCTTC.

The chain employs TRBV19 and TRBJ1-5, with 9 bases lining up with TRBD1. Germline-derived CDR1 and CDR2 are LNHDA and SQIVND (reference sequence). V lost 6 bases to trimming and J lost 5 bases; unmatched junction nucleotides: 8. The CDR3 sequence is 15 residues long. Here the CDR3 reads CASRDGQGRYQPQHF. In nucleotides, the CDR3 is TGTGCCAGTAGGGATGGACAGGGGAGGTATCAGCCCCAGCATTTT.

On this clone: At one of its ends the junction is not consistent with the germline gene, which may arise from a read error. As DNA, the CDR3 is TGTTCCAGCAGCCGGGACTCGACCCCCTACGAGCAGTACTTC. Its translation: CSSSRDSTPYEQYF. V is TRBV7-9 and J is TRBJ2-7; D might be TRBD2 (6 bases). The CDR3 length is 14 residues. CDR1 SEHNR and CDR2 FQNEAQ come from the germline V gene (reference sequence). The full variable domain, completed using reference TRBV7-9 and TRBJ2-7, is DTGVSQNPRHKITKRGQNVTFRCDPISEHNRLYWYRQTLGQGPEFLTYFQNEAQLEKSRLLSDRFSAERPKGSFSTLEIQRTEQGDSAMYLCSSSRDSTPYEQYFGPGTRLTVT.

J is TRBJ2-7 and V is TRBV10-2; D unclear. CDR3 length: 11 residues. Per germline, CDR1 WSHSY and CDR2 SAAADI. The V gene lost 7 bases and the J gene lost 4 bases, with 8 bases spanning the gap. CDR3 sequence reads: CASTDKYEQYF. The CDR3 region has the DNA TGCGCCAGCACCGACAAATACGAGCAGTACTTC.

The J gene is TRBJ2-5, the V gene TRBV11-1, with 12 bases that match TRBD2. From germline, CDR1 is SGHAT and CDR2 FQDESV (reference sequence). The ends lost 4 bases at V and 4 bases at J; junction bases unmatched: 1. The CDR3 has 14 amino acids. CDR3 nucleotides: TGTGCCAGCAGCTGGGGACTAGCGGGAGAGACCCAGTACTTC. Protein product: CASSWGLAGETQYF.

The gene calls are TRBV2 and TRBJ1-1; 8 bases line up with TRBD1. Germline V gives CDR1 SNHLY, CDR2 FYNNEI. With V trimmed by 6 bases and J by 5 bases, 5 bases remained unmatched. The CDR3 contains 13 residues. CDR3 loop: CASRLDRGTEAFF. CDR3 sequence (DNA): TGTGCCAGCAGGCTTGACAGGGGAACTGAAGCTTTCTTT.

The chain carries TRBV5-1 and TRBJ1-2; possibly TRBD1 for D (5 bases). Trimming pared 0 bases from V and 2 bases from J, leaving 8 bases between. The CDR3 is 14 amino acids. CDR1 and CDR2 (germline): SGHRS, YFSETQ. The CDR3 DNA sequence: TGCGCCAGCAGCTTGGGGGGCAACAACTATGGCTACACCTTC. Translation gives CASSLGGNNYGYTF.